The 20 T cell receptor beta chains reported below all come from one sample, sequenced in a study of cytomegalovirus exposure and HLA in healthy donors listed by TCRdb under 2017. Library preparation used the immunoSEQ multiplex PCR assay. For the multiplex PCR, a mixture combining 60 forward primers for TCR Vbeta segments and 13 reverse primers for TCR Jbeta segments was used. TCRdb stores this immuneACCESS table with in-frame sequences only. Part of the clones is absent; in the studies checked, under half of the shortfall reflects unresolved V genes, and no reason is known for the rest. The sample records 150,000 to 250,000 clones, roughly 78% of which are singletons. 4% to 4.5% of the sample belongs to the ten largest clones. Material for sequencing was PBMCs. The receptors were sampled from a woman aged 25 to 39 in good health and CMV-seropositive.

The gene calls are TRBV6-5 and TRBJ2-7, with 7 bases identical to TRBD1. V was clipped by 6 bases and J by 5 bases; unmatched bases: 4. Germline lookup yields CDR1 MNHEY and CDR2 SVGAGI. The CDR3 consists of 12 residues. This chain's CDR3 is CASRRGRDEQYF. CDR3 nucleotide sequence: TGTGCCAGCAGGAGGGGGCGGGACGAGCAGTACTTC.

V is TRBV19 and J is TRBJ2-7, with D uncertain. V was pared by 6 bases and J by 4 bases, with 22 bases between. Germline lookup yields CDR1 LNHDA and CDR2 SQIVND (reference sequence). CDR3 size: 16 residues. Here the CDR3 reads CASSQSIVPLKYEQYF. CDR3 bases: TGTGCCAGTAGCCAGTCGATCGTCCCTCTTAAGTACGAGCAGTACTTC.

The chain is built from TRBV7-2 and TRBJ1-1; unclear D gene. The CDR3 loop spans 13 amino acids. V dropped 3 bases and J dropped 6 bases, with 11 bases sitting between them. CDR1 is SGHTA, CDR2 FQGNSA, per germline. The CDR3 region is CASSLWDSAEAFF. CDR3 coding DNA: TGTGCCAGCAGCTTGTGGGATAGCGCTGAAGCTTTCTTT.

This clone was seen a few times. The rearrangement links TRBV5-4 to TRBJ2-1; weak D call: TRBD2 (7 bases). Trimming took off 4 bases at V and 0 bases at J, with 14 bases between the two ends. The CDR3 loop spans 16 amino acids. Germline V gene lookup returns CDR1 SGHNT and CDR2 YYREEE (reference sequence). In DNA, the CDR3 is TGTGCCAGCAGCCTAGGACTAGGGGGCTCCTACAATGAGCAGTTCTTC. Protein sequence: CASSLGLGGSYNEQFF.

The rearrangement links TRBV2 to TRBJ2-2; the match to TRBD1 covers 9 bases. The V and J ends lost 4 bases and 6 bases, in that order; junction bases with no gene match: 6. Germline CDR1 and CDR2: SNHLY and FYNNEI. The CDR3 is 15 residues long. The CDR3 region is CASSAGQGWSGELFF. The CDR3 nucleotides are TGTGCCAGCAGTGCCGGACAGGGGTGGTCCGGGGAGCTGTTTTTT. Looking up the rest from reference TRBV2 and TRBJ2-2 gives the full variable domain: EPEVTQTPSHQVTQMGQEVILRCVPISNHLYFYWYRQILGQKVEFLVSFYNNEISEKSEIFDDQFSVERPDGSNFTLKIRSTKLEDSAMYFCASSAGQGWSGELFFGEGSRLTVL.

The chain carries TRBV11-3 and TRBJ2-7; perhaps TRBD1 as D (5 bases). V gave up 2 bases and J gave up 6 bases, with 17 bases separating them. Looked up from germline, CDR1 is SGHNT and CDR2 is YENEEA. The CDR3 loop spans 15 amino acids. The CDR3 is CASSLSRQGLSEQYF. CDR3 nucleotide sequence: TGTGCCAGCAGCTTAAGTCGGCAGGGTCTCTCCGAGCAGTACTTC.

The V and J genes are TRBV7-7 and TRBJ2-1; D is uncertain. This CDR3 has 15 residues. Trimming pared 5 bases from V and 0 bases from J, leaving 11 bases between. Germline lookup yields CDR1 SSHAT and CDR2 FNYEAQ (reference sequence). The CDR3 here is CASSPVPSSYNEQFF. In DNA, the CDR3 is TGTGCCAGCAGCCCCGTCCCCAGCTCCTACAATGAGCAGTTCTTC.

The V call is TRBV11-3, the J call TRBJ1-2; a possible D gene is TRBD1 (5 bases). The CDR3 length is 14 residues. V was clipped by 4 bases and J by 4 bases, with 13 bases between them. CDR1 is SGHNT and CDR2 is YENEEA in the germline V gene. The CDR3 loop is CASSSGTDSYGYTF. Written as DNA, the CDR3 is TGTGCCAGCAGCTCCGGGACTGATTCCTATGGCTACACCTTC.

To note about this clone: Other DNA sequences in the sample encode the same CDR3. CDR3 residues: CASSVGGLAGDEQFF. The DNA for the CDR3 is TGTGCCAGCAGCGTAGGAGGACTAGCTGGCGATGAGCAGTTCTTC. The V gene is TRBV9, the J gene TRBJ2-1; TRBD2 agrees at 8 bases. The junction had 7 bases not matched to a gene; V was cut back by 0 bases and J by 8 bases. Germline assignment: CDR1 SGDLS and CDR2 YYNGEE. The CDR3 extends over 15 amino acids.

The chain employs TRBV18 and TRBJ1-2; TRBD1 matches at 9 bases. This CDR3 contains 14 residues. Trimming cost V 3 bases and J 7 bases; bases outside gene matches: 6. Germline V gene lookup returns CDR1 KGHSH and CDR2 LQKENI. CDR3 sequence (DNA): TGTGCCAGCTCACCGCGGACAGGGGATGGTGGCTACACCTTC. The encoded protein is CASSPRTGDGGYTF. Complete variable domain (other parts from reference TRBV18 and TRBJ1-2): NAGVMQNPRHLVRRRGQEARLRCSPMKGHSHVYWYRQLPEEGLKFMVYLQKENIIDESGMPKERFSAEFPKEGPSILRIQQVVRGDSAAYFCASSPRTGDGGYTFGSGTRLTVV.

This chain joins TRBV7-2 and TRBJ2-2; possibly TRBD2 for D (7 bases). The CDR3 consists of 12 residues. The germline gives CDR1 SGHTA, CDR2 FQGNSA. V was clipped by 5 bases and J by 12 bases, with 13 bases between them. The CDR3 DNA reads as TGTGCCAGCAGCCAACAGGGAGGGAAGCTGTTTTTT. Its protein product is CASSQQGGKLFF.

This chain joins TRBV7-6 and TRBJ1-1; D may be TRBD1 (6 bases). Germline loops: CDR1 SGHVS, CDR2 FNYEAQ. Trimming removed 4 bases from V and 3 bases from J, with 15 bases in between. The CDR3 length is 15 residues. Here the CDR3 DNA reads TGTGCCAGCAGCTATGAGGGGGTGGGAGACACTGAAGCTTTCTTT. This sequence encodes CASSYEGVGDTEAFF. Combining the CDR3 with reference TRBV7-6 and TRBJ1-1 gives the whole variable domain GAGVSQSPRYKVTKRGQDVALRCDPISGHVSLYWYRQALGQGPEFLTYFNYEAQQDKSGLPNDRFSAERPEGSISTLTIQRTEQRDSAMYRCASSYEGVGDTEAFFGQGTRLTVV.

The chain recombines TRBV6-6 with TRBJ2-7; D gene unclear. The CDR3 totals 15 residues. Per germline, CDR1 MNHNY and CDR2 SVGAGI (reference sequence). V dropped 6 bases and J dropped 5 bases, with 20 bases sitting between them. The CDR3 region has the DNA TGTGCCAGCAGCCTTAGCAGCCGCAGAGAAGACGAGCAGTACTTC. Its protein is CASSLSSRREDEQYF.

Details on this clone: Germline is not matched at one junction end, which may reflect a read error. This chain connects TRBV28 to TRBJ2-6; 8 bases line up with TRBD1. The CDR3 contains 16 residues. Germline V CDR1 and CDR2: MDHEN, SYDVKM. CDR3 sequence (DNA): TGTGCCAGCACTTCACAGGGGGAGTCTGGGGCCAACATCCTGACTTTC. As protein: CASTSQGESGANILTF.

This clone was recorded only once. V usage is TRBV9 and J usage is TRBJ2-1, with 7 bases lining up with TRBD2. J lost 6 bases, V lost 0 bases, and 3 bases had no gene match. CDR1 SGDLS and CDR2 YYNGEE come from the germline V gene. The CDR3 extends over 14 amino acids. CDR3 coding DNA: TGTGCCAGCAGCGTAGCCGTAGCGGGCAATGAGCAGTTCTTC. As protein: CASSVAVAGNEQFF. Complete variable domain (other parts from reference TRBV9 and TRBJ2-1): DSGVTQTPKHLITATGQRVTLRCSPRSGDLSVYWYQQSLDQGLQFLIQYYNGEERAKGNILERFSAQQFPDLHSELNLSSLELGDSALYFCASSVAVAGNEQFFGPGTRLTVL.

This clone showed up just a few times. The V gene is TRBV11-2, the J gene TRBJ2-7; TRBD1 agrees at 7 bases. The V and J ends lost 5 bases and 2 bases, in that order; junction bases with no gene match: 6. Germline V gene sequence: CDR1 SGHAT, CDR2 FQNNGV. The CDR3 is 14 residues long. CDR3 protein: CASSPPTGTYEQYF. In DNA, the CDR3 is TGTGCCAGCAGCCCCCCGACAGGGACCTACGAGCAGTACTTC.

This clone was seen once. The chain couples TRBV7-9 to TRBJ2-5, with D maybe TRBD1 (6 bases). The CDR3 runs 15 residues. In germline, CDR1 is SEHNR, CDR2 FQNEAQ (reference sequence). Trimming pared 7 bases from V and 5 bases from J, leaving 20 bases between. The CDR3 region has the DNA TGTGCCAGCACCCCAAGACAGGCCCAACGGGAGACCCAGTACTTC. This gives the protein CASTPRQAQRETQYF.

The sample holds one count of this clone. The chain joins TRBV30 to TRBJ1-5; D ambiguous. The CDR3 spans 13 residues. CDR1 is GTSNPN and CDR2 is SVGIG in the germline V gene (reference sequence). V was pared by 0 bases and J by 5 bases, with 8 bases between. CDR3 coding DNA: TGTGCCTGGAGTGTACTGTCCGATCAGCCCCAGCATTTT. This sequence encodes CAWSVLSDQPQHF.

The chain has TRBV7-9 and TRBJ1-2; 10 bases match TRBD1. Germline V gene data show CDR1 as SEHNR and CDR2 as FQNEAQ (reference sequence). Trimming cost V 5 bases and J 7 bases; bases outside gene matches: 10. The CDR3 length is 15 residues. The CDR3 sequence: CASSGRRGQGTGYTF. CDR3 nucleotide sequence: TGTGCCAGCAGCGGGAGGAGGGGACAGGGGACTGGCTACACCTTC.

The chain carries TRBV30 and TRBJ1-2; 7 bases map to TRBD1. With 1 base clipped from V and 0 bases from J, the junction kept 8 bases outside the gene matches. This CDR3 is 16 amino acids long. Germline assignment: CDR1 GTSNPN and CDR2 SVGIG (reference sequence). The CDR3 DNA reads TGTGCCTGGAGTGCAACTCGGGACAGAACTAACTATGGCTACACCTTC. Amino acids: CAWSATRDRTNYGYTF. Supplemented by reference TRBV30 and TRBJ1-2, the full variable domain reads SQTIHQWPATLVQPVGSPLSLECTVEGTSNPNLYWYRQAAGRGLQLLFYSVGIGQISSEVPQNLSASRPQDRQFILSSKKLLLSDSGFYLCAWSATRDRTNYGYTFGSGTRLTVV.